This T cell receptor (beta chain) was sequenced during a study of cytomegalovirus exposure and HLA in healthy donors. CDR1 is SGHVS and CDR2 is FQNEAQ in the germline V gene. With V trimmed by 6 bases and J by 6 bases, 9 bases remained unmatched. The CDR3 length is 16 residues. Researchers ran the PCR with 60 Vbeta and 13 Jbeta primers. Only in-frame clones appear in the TCRdb table, and some are missing; sequencing was by immunoSEQ multiplex PCR. The sample has around 120,000 clones; about 74% are singletons. This TCR derives from a woman aged 40 to 50 in good health and CMV-seropositive. V and J are TRBV7-8 and TRBJ2-7; 15 bases align to TRBD2. The sample was PBMCs. The CDR3 region is CASRLGLAGGSGEQYF. DNA of the CDR3: TGTGCCAGCAGACTGGGACTAGCGGGAGGATCAGGCGAGCAGTACTTC.